This T cell receptor (beta chain) was profiled in a study of blood T cell repertoires in COVID-19. Study context: The study drew acute and convalescent COVID-19 samples from the United States, Italy and Spain. PBMCs, B-cell-depleted T cells, or T cells were the source of the cDNA or gDNA that made up the material.

The CDR3 spans 13 residues. Germline V gene lookup returns CDR1 LNHDA and CDR2 SQIVND (reference sequence). Original processing methods: From reference gene primer amplification, estimates of nucleated cell counts were derived. TCRdb's table, derived via immunoSEQ multiplex PCR, lists solely in-frame clones and lacks some. V, J and clone size derive from that table, while D and trimming were established from the DNA sequence. There are under 200,000 clones in the sample; 65% to 85% occur only once, and under 13% lies in the top ten. Comment on this clone: The junction does not match germline at one end; this may be a read error.

This receptor was obtained from an older man with active or convalescent COVID-19. The chain combines TRBV19 with TRBJ2-3; D call uncertain. Sequenced: peripheral blood. The CDR3 sequence is CASSIGSGWLFDF. The CDR3 DNA reads as TGTGCCAGTAGTATTGGTTCCGGGTGGCTTTTCGATTTT.